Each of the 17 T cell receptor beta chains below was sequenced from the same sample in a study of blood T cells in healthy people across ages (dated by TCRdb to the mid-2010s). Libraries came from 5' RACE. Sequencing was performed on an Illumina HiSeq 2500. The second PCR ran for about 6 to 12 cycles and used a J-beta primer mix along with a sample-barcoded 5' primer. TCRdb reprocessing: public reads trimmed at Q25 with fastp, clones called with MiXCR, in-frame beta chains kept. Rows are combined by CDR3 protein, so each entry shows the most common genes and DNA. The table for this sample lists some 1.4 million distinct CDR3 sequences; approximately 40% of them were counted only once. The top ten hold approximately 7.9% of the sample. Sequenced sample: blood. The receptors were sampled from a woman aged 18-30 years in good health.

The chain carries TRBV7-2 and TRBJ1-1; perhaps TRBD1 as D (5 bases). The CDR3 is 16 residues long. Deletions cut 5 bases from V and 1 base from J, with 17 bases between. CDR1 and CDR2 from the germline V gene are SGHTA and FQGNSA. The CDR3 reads CASSIQWGRGNTEAFF. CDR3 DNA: TGTGCCAGCAGCATACAATGGGGCCGTGGGAACACTGAAGCTTTCTTT.

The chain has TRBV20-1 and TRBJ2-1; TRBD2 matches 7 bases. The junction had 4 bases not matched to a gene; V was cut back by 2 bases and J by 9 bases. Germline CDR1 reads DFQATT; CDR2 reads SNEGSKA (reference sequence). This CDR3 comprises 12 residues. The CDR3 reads CSARYGLGEQFF. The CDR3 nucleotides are TGCAGTGCTAGATACGGACTAGGTGAGCAGTTCTTC.

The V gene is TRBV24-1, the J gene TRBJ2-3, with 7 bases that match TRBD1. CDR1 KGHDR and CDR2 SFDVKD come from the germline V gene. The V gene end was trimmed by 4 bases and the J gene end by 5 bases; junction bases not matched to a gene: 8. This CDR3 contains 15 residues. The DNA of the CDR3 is TGTGCCACCAGTGACCCGACAGGGTTTGAAGATACGCAGTATTTT. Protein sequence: CATSDPTGFEDTQYF.

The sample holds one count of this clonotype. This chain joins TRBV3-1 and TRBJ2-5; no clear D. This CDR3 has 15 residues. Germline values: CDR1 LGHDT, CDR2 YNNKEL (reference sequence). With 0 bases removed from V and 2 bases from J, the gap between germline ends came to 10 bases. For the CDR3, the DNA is TGTGCCAGCAGCCAAGATTCCAGGCAGCAAGAGACCCAGTACTTC. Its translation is CASSQDSRQQETQYF.

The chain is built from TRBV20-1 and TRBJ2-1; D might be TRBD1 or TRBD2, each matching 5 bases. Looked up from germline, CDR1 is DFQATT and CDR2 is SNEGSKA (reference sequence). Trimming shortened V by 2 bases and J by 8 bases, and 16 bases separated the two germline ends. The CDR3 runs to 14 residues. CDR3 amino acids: CSARKGPVLDEQFF. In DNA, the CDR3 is TGCAGTGCTAGAAAGGGACCTGTTCTGGATGAGCAGTTCTTC.

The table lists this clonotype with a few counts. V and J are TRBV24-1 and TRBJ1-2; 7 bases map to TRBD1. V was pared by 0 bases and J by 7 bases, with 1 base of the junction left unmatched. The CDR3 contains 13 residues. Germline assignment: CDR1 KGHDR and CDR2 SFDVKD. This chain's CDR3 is CATSDLAGGGYTF. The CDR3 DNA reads TGTGCCACCAGTGATTTGGCAGGGGGTGGCTACACCTTC.

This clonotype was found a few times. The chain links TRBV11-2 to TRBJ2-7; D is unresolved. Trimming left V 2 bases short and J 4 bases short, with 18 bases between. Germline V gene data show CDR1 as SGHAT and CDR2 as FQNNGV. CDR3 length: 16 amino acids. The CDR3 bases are TGTGCCAGCAGCTTAACCTCAGGCTCCGGACCATACGAGCAGTACTTC. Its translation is CASSLTSGSGPYEQYF.

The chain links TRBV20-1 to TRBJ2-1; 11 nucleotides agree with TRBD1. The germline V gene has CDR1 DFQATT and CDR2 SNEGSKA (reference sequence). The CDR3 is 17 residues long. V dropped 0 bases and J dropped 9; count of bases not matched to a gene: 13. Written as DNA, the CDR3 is TGCAGTGCTAGAGATCTCCCCGGGACAGGGGGACTTCCTGAGCAGTTCTTC. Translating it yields CSARDLPGTGGLPEQFF.

CDR3 coding DNA: TGTGCCACCAGCGGGGTCAAATTTCTTCGGACAGGGGTGAACACTGAAGCTTTCTTT. Protein sequence: CATSGVKFLRTGVNTEAFF. V usage is TRBV15 and J usage is TRBJ1-1, with 9 bases matching TRBD1. Germline V gene sequence: CDR1 LNHNV, CDR2 YYDKDF (reference sequence). V shed 5 bases, J shed 0 bases, and the junction held 16 bases outside the gene matches. CDR3 length: 19 amino acids.

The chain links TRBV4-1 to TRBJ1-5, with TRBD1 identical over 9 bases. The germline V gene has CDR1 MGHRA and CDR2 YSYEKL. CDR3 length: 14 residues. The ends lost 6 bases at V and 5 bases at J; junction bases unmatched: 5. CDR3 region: CASSYWTGDQPQHF. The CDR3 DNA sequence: TGCGCCAGCAGTTATTGGACAGGGGATCAGCCCCAGCATTTT.

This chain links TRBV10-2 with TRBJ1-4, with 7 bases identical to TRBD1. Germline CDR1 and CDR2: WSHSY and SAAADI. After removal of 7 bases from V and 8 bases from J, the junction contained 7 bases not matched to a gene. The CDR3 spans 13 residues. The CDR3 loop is CASMDRMVEKLFF. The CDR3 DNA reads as TGCGCCAGCATGGACAGGATGGTAGAAAAACTGTTTTTT.

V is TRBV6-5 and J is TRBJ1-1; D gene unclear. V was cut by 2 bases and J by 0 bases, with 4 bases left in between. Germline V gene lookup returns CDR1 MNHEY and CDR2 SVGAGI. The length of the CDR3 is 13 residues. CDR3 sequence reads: CASSYAVNTEAFF. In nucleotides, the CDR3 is TGTGCCAGCAGTTACGCCGTGAACACTGAAGCTTTCTTT.

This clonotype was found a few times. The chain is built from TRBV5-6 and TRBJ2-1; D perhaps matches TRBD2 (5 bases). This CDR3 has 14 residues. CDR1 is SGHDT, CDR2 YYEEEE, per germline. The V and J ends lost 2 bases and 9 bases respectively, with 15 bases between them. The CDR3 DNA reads TGTGCCAGCAGCTTCGGGCTAGCTGCAAGTGAGCAGTTCTTC. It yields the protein CASSFGLAASEQFF.

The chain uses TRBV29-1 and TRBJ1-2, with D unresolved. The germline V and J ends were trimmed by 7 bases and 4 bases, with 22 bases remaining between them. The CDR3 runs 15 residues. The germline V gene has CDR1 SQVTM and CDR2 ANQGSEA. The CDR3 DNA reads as TGCAGCGCGGAGGGTTTACTCCGACCAGGCTATGGCTACACCTTC. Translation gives CSAEGLLRPGYGYTF.

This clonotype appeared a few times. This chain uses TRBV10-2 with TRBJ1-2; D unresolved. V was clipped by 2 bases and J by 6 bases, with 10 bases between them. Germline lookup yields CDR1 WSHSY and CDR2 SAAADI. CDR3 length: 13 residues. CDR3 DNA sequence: TGCGCCAGCAGTGAGGGAGGGTCGGATGGCTACACCTTC. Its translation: CASSEGGSDGYTF.

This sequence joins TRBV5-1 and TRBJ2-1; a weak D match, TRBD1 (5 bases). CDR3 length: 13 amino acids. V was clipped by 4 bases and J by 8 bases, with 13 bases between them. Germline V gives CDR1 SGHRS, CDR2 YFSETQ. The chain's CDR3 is CASSLFTTDEQFF. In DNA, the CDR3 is TGCGCCAGCAGCCTGTTCACGACAGATGAGCAGTTCTTC.

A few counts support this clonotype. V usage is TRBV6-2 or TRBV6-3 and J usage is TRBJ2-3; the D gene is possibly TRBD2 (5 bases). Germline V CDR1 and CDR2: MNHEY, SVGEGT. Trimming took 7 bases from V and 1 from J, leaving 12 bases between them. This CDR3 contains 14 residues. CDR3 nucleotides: TGTGCCAGCACGACACGGCGGGGCACAGATACGCAGTATTTT. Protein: CASTTRRGTDTQYF.